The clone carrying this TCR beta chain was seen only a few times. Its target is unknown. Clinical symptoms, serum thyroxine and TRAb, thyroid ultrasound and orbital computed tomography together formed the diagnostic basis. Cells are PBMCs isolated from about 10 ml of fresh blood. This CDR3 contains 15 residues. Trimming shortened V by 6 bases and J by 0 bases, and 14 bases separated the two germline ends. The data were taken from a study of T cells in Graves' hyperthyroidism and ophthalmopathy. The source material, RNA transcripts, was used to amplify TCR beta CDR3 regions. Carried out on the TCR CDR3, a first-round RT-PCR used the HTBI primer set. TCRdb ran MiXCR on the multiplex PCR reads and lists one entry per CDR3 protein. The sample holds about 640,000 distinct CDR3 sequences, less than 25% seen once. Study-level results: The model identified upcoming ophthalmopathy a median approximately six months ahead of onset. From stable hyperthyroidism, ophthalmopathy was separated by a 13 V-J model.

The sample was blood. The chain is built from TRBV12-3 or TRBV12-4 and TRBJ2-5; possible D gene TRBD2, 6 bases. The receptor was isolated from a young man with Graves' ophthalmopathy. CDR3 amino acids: CASSQTPGDQETQYF. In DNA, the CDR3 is TGTGCCAGCAGCCAGACGCCGGGAGACCAAGAGACCCAGTACTTC.